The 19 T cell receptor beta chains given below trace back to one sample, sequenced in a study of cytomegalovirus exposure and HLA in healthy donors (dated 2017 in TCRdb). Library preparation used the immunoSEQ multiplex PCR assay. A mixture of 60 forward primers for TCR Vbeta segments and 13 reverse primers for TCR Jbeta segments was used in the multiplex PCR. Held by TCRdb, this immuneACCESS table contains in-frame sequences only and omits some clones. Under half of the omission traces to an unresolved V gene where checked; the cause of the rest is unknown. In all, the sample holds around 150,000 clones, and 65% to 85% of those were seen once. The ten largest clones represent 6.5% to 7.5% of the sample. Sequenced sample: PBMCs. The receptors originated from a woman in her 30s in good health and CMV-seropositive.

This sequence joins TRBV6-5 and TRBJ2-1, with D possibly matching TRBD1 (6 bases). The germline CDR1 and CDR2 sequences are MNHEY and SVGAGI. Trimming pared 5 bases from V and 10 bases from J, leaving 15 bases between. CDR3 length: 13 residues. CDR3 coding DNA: TGTGCCAGCAGTCCTAATACAGGGAACGAGCAGTTCTTC. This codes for CASSPNTGNEQFF.

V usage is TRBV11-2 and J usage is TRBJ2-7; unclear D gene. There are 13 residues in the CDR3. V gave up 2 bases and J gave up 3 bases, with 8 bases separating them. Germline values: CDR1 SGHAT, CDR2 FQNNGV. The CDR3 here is CASSLLADYEQYF. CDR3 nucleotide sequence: TGTGCCAGCAGCTTACTGGCGGACTACGAGCAGTACTTC.

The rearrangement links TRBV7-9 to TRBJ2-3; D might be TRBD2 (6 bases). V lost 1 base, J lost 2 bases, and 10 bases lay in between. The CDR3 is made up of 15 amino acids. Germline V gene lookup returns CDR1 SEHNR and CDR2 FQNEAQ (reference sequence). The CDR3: CASSLVLAITDTQYF. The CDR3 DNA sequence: TGTGCCAGCAGCTTAGTCCTAGCGATCACAGATACGCAGTATTTT.

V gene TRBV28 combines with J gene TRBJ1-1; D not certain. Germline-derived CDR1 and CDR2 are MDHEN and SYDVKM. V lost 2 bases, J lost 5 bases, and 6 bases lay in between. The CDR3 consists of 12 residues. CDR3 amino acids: CASSLILTEAFF. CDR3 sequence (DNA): TGTGCCAGCAGTTTAATCTTGACTGAAGCTTTCTTT.

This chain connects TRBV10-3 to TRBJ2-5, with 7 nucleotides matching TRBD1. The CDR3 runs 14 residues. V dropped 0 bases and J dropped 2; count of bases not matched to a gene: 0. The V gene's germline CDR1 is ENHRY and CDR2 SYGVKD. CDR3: CAISESGQQETQYF. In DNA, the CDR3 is TGTGCCATCAGTGAGTCGGGACAGCAAGAGACCCAGTACTTC.

This CDR3 is CASSQSLWTVNTGELFF. CDR3 DNA sequence: TGCGCCAGCAGCCAATCCTTATGGACAGTAAACACCGGGGAGCTGTTTTTT. The genes are TRBV4-3 and TRBJ2-2; D is perhaps TRBD1 (6 bases). Germline assignment: CDR1 LGHNA and CDR2 YSLEER. The length of the CDR3 is 17 residues. Trimming removed 2 bases from V and 2 bases from J, with 15 bases in between.

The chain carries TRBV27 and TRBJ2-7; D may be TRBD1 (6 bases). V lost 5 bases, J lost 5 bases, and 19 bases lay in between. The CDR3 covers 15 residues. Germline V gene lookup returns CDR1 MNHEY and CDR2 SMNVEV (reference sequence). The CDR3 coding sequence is TGTGCCAGCAGTCGGTTGACAGGTTCAACCCACGAGCAGTACTTC. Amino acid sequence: CASSRLTGSTHEQYF.

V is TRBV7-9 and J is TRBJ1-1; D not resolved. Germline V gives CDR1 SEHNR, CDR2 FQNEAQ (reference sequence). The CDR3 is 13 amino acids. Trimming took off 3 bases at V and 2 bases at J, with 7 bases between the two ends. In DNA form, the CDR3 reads TGTGCCAGCAGCTTTTCAGGAAACACTGAAGCTTTCTTT. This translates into CASSFSGNTEAFF.

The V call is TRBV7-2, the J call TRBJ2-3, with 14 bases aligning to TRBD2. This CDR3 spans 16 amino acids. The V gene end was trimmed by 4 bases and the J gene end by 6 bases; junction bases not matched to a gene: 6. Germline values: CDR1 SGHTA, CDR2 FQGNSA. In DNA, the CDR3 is TGTGCCAGCAGCTCGACTAGCGGGGGGGACAGGGATACGCAGTATTTT. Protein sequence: CASSSTSGGDRDTQYF. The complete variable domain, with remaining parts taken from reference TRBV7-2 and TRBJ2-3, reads GAGVSQSPSNKVTEKGKDVELRCDPISGHTALYWYRQSLGQGLEFLIYFQGNSAPDKSGLPSDRFSAERTGGSVSTLTIQRTQQEDSAVYLCASSSTSGGDRDTQYFGPGTRLTVL.

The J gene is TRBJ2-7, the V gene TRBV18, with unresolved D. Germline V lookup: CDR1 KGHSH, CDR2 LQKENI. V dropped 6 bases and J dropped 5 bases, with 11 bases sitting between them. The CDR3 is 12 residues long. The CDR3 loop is CASSFGAHEQYF. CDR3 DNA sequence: TGTGCCAGCTCCTTCGGAGCCCACGAGCAGTACTTC.

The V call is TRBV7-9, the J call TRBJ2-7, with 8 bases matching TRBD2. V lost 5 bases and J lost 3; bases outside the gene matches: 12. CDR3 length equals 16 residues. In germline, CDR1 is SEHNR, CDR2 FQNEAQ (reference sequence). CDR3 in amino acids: CASSHRSRGGDYEQYF. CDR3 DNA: TGTGCCAGCAGCCACCGATCTCGGGGGGGAGACTACGAGCAGTACTTC.

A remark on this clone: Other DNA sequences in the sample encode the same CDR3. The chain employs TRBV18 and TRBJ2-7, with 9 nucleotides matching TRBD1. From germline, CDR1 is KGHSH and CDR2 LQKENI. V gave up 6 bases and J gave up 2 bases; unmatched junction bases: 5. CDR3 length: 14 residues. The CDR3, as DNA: TGTGCCAGCTCCCCCGGGACAGGGCCCTACGAGCAGTACTTC. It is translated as CASSPGTGPYEQYF.

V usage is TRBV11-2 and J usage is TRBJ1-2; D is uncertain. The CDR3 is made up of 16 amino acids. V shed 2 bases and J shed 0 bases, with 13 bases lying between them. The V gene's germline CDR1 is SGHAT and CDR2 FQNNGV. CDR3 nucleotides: TGTGCCAGCAGCTTACTAATGGCAGACACTAACTATGGCTACACCTTC. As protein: CASSLLMADTNYGYTF.

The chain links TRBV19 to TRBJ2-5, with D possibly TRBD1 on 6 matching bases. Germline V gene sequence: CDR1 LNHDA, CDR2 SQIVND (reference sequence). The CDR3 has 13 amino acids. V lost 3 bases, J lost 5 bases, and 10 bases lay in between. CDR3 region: CASSMAGDETQYF. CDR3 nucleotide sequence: TGTGCCAGTAGTATGGCAGGGGATGAGACCCAGTACTTC. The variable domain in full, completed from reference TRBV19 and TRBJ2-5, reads DGGITQSPKYLFRKEGQNVTLSCEQNLNHDAMYWYRQDPGQGLRLIYYSQIVNDFQKGDIAEGYSVSREKKESFPLTVTSAQKNPTAFYLCASSMAGDETQYFGPGTRLLVL.

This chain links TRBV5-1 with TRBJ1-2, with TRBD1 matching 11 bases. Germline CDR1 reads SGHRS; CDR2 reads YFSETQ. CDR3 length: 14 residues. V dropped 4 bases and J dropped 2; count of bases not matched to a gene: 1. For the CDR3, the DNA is TGCGCCAGCAGCAGGACAGGGGGCAACTATGGCTACACCTTC. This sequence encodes CASSRTGGNYGYTF.

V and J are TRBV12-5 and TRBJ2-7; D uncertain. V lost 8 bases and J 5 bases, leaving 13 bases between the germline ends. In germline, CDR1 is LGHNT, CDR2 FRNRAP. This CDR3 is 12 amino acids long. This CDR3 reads CASRQASNEQYF. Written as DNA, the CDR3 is TGTGCTAGTCGGCAGGCTTCGAACGAGCAGTACTTC.

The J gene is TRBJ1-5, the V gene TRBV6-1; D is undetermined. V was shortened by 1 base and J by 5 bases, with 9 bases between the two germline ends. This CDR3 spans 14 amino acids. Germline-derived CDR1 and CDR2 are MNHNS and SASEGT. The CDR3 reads CASSEVGYDQPQHF. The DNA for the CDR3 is TGTGCCAGCAGTGAAGTCGGGTATGATCAGCCCCAGCATTTT.

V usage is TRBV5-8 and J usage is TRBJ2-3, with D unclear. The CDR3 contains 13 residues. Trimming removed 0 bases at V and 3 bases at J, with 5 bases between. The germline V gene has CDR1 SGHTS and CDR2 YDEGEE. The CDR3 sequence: CASSLVETDTQYF. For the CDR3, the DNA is TGTGCCAGCAGCTTGGTGGAGACAGATACGCAGTATTTT.

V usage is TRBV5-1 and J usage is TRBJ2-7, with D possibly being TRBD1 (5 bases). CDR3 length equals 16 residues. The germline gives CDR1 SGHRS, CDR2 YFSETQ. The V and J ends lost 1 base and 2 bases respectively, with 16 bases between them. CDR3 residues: CASSLLGLREPYEQYF. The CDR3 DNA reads TGCGCCAGCAGCTTGCTAGGCCTCAGGGAACCCTACGAGCAGTACTTC.